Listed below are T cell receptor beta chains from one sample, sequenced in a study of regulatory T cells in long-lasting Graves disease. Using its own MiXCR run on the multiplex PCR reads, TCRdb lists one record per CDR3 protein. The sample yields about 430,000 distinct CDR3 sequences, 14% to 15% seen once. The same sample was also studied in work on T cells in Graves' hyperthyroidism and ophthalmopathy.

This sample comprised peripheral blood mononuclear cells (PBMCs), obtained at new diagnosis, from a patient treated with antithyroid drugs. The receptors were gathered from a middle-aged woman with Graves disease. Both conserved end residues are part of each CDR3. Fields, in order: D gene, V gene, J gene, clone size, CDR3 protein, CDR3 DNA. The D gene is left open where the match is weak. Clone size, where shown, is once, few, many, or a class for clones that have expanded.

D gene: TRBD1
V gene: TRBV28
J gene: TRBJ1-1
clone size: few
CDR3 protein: CASSETGRAFF
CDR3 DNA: TGTGCCAGCAGTGAGACAGGGAGGGCTTTCTTT

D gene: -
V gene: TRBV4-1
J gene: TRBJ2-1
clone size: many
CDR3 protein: CASSRPGLNEQFF
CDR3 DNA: TGCGCCAGCAGCCGCCCGGGACTCAATGAGCAGTTCTTC

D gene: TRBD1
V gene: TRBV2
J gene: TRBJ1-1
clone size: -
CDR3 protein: CASSSGTGFVEAFF
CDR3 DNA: TGTGCCAGCAGTTCCGGGACAGGGTTCGTAGAAGCTTTCTTT

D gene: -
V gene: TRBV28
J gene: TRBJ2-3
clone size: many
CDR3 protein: CASRSPDRSTSTDTQYF
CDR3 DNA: TGTGCCAGCCGATCCCCTGACCGGAGTACTAGCACAGATACGCAGTATTTT

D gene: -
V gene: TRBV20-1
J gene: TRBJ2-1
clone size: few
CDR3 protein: CSAFSSLLAEKVSNEQFF
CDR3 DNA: TGCAGTGCTTTTTCCTCCCTCCTTGCCGAAAAGGTCAGCAATGAGCAGTTCTTC

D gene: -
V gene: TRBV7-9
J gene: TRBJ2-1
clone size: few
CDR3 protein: CASSTPYYQAGEQFF
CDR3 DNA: TGTGCCAGCAGCACCCCCTACTACCAAGCTGGTGAGCAGTTCTTC

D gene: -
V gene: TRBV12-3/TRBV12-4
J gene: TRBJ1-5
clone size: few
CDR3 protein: CASSLGSAVGQPQHF
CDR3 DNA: TGTGCCAGCAGTTTGGGCAGCGCCGTGGGTCAGCCCCAGCATTTT

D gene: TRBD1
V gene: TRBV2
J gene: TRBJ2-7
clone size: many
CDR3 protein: CASLGQGVKYEQYF
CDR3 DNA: TGTGCCAGCCTGGGACAGGGGGTTAAGTACGAGCAGTACTTC

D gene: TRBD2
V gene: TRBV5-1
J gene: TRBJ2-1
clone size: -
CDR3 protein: CASSLAGESHNEQFF
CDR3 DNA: TGCGCCAGCAGCTTAGCGGGAGAGTCCCACAATGAGCAGTTCTTC

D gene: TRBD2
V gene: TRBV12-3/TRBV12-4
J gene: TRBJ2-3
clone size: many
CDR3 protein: CASSPWGAGAGDTQYF
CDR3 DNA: TGTGCCAGCAGCCCATGGGGAGCGGGAGCGGGAGATACGCAGTATTTT

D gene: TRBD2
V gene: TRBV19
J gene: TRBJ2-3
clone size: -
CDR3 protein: CASTGTTGTDTQYF
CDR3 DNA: TGTGCCAGCACCGGGACTACGGGCACAGATACGCAGTATTTT

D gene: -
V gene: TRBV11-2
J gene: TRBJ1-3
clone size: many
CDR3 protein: CASSSRGDSGNTIYF
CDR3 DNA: TGTGCCAGCAGCTCCCGGGGAGATTCTGGAAACACCATATATTTT

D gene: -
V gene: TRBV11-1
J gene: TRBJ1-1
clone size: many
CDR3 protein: CASSFYTGKRGTEAFF
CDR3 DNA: TGTGCCAGCAGCTTCTATACCGGGAAAAGGGGCACTGAAGCTTTCTTT

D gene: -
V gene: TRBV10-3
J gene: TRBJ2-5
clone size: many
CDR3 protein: CAISESSQETQYF
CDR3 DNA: TGTGCCATCAGTGAGTCGTCCCAAGAGACCCAGTACTTC

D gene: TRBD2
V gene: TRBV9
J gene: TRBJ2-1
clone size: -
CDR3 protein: CASSVGSGSADEQFF
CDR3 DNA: TGTGCCAGCAGCGTAGGTAGCGGGAGTGCGGATGAGCAGTTCTTC

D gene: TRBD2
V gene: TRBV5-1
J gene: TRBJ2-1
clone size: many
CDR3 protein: CASSPGGGNEQFF
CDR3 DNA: TGCGCCAGCAGCCCCGGGGGGGGCAATGAGCAGTTCTTC

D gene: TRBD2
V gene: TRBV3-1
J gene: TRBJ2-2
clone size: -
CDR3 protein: CASSRDRGGLNTGELFF
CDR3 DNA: TGTGCCAGCAGCCGAGATCGCGGGGGTTTGAACACCGGGGAGCTGTTTTTT

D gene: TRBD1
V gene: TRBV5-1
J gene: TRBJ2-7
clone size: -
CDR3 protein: CASSLGGQGALEQYF
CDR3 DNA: TGCGCCAGCAGCTTGGGGGGACAGGGGGCCTTGGAGCAGTACTTC

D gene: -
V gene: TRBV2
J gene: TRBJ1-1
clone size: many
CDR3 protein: CASSEAGSFATEAFF
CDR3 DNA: TGTGCCAGCAGTGAAGCGGGGTCGTTTGCCACTGAAGCTTTCTTT

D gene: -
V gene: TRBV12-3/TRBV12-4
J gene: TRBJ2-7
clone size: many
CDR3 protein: CASRTSGLDEQYF
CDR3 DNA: TGTGCCAGCAGGACATCAGGCCTCGACGAGCAGTACTTC

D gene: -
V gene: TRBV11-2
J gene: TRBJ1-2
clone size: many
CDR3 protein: CASSPSGGFYGYTF
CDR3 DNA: TGTGCCAGCAGCCCATCGGGGGGGTTCTATGGCTACACCTTC

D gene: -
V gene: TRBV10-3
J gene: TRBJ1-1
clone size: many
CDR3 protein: CAISELAPPNTEAFF
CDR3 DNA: TGTGCCATCAGTGAGTTGGCCCCTCCGAACACTGAAGCTTTCTTT

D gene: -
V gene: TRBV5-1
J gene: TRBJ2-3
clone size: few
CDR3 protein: CASSLGQSGTDTQYF
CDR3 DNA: TGCGCCAGCAGCTTGGGGCAGTCCGGCACAGATACGCAGTATTTT

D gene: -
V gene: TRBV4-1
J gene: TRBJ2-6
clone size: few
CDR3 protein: CASSPRRGISSGANVLTF
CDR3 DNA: TGCGCCAGCAGCCCGAGGAGGGGGATCTCCTCTGGGGCCAACGTCCTGACTTTC

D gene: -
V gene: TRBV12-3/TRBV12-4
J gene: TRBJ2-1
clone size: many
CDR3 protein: CASNSPRYLNEQFF
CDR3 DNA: TGTGCCAGCAACAGCCCCCGTTACCTCAATGAGCAGTTCTTC

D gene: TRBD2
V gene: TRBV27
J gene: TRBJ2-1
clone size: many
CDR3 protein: CASTLLAGSNNEQFF
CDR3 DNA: TGTGCCAGCACCCTACTAGCGGGCTCGAACAATGAGCAGTTCTTC

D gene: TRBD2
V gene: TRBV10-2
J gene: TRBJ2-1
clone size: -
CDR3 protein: CASSESQREAVEQFF
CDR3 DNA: TGCGCCAGCAGTGAGAGCCAGCGGGAGGCGGTTGAGCAGTTCTTC

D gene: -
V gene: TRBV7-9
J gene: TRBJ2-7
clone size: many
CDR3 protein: CASSSTRVVVEQYF
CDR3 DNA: TGTGCCAGCAGCTCCACCCGGGTGGTTGTCGAGCAGTACTTC

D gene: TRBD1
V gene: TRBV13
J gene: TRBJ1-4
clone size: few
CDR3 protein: CASSLRGGQEKLFF
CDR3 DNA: TGTGCCAGCAGCCTCAGGGGGGGGCAGGAAAAACTGTTTTTT

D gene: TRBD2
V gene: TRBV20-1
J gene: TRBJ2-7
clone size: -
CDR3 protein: CSAIGTSGTNYEQYF
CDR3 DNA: TGCAGTGCTATCGGGACTAGCGGGACTAACTACGAGCAGTACTTC

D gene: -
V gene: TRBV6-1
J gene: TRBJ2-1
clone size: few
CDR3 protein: CASSTRTVGYNEQFF
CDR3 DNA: TGTGCCAGCAGCACACGGACAGTTGGATACAATGAGCAGTTCTTC

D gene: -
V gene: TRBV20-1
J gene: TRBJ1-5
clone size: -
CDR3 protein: CSAQLGGNQPQHF
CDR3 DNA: TGCAGTGCTCAGCTGGGAGGCAATCAGCCCCAGCATTTT

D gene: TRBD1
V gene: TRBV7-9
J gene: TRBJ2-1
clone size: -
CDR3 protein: CASSLVRQGYHQFF
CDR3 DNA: TGTGCCAGCAGCTTAGTAAGACAGGGCTATCACCAGTTCTTC

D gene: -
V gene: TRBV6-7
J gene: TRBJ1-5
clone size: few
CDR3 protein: CASSATGSRWTHF
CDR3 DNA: TGTGCCAGCAGTGCCACAGGGAGCCGTTGGACGCATTTT

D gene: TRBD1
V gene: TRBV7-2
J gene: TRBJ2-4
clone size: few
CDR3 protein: CASSLGTGGTKNIQYF
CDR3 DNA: TGTGCCAGCAGCTTAGGGACAGGGGGCACAAAAAACATTCAGTACTTC

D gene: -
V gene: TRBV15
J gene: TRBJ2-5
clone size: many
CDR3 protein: CATSRDHTDQETQYF
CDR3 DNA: TGTGCCACCAGCAGAGATCATACAGACCAAGAGACCCAGTACTTC

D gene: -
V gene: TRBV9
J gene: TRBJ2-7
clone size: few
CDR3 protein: CASSVGGAAYEQYF
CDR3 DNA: TGTGCCAGCAGCGTAGGAGGGGCCGCCTACGAGCAGTACTTC

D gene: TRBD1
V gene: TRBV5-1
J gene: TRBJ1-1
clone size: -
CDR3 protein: CASSPPLDRDSLRGTEAFF
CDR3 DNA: TGCGCCAGCAGCCCTCCTCTGGACCGGGACAGCCTAAGGGGCACTGAAGCTTTCTTT

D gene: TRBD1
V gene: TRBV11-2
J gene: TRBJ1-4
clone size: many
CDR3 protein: CASSLGQGSEKLFF
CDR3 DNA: TGTGCCAGCAGCTTAGGACAGGGGAGTGAAAAACTGTTTTTT

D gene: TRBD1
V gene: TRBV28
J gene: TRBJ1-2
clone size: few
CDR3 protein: CAGTGTGGYGYTF
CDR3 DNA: TGTGCCGGCACCGGGACAGGCGGCTATGGCTACACCTTC

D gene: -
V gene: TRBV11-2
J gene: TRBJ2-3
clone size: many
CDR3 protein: CASSSYGKRDTQYF
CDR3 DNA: TGTGCCAGCAGCTCGTACGGGAAGAGAGATACGCAGTATTTT

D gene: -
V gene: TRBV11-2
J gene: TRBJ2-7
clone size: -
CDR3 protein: CASSLALDNSGYEQYF
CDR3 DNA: TGTGCCAGCAGCTTAGCCTTGGACAACTCCGGATACGAGCAGTACTTC

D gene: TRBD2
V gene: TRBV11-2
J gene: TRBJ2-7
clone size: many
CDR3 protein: CASRWTSGPGYEQYF
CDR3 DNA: TGTGCCAGCAGATGGACTAGCGGACCAGGGTACGAGCAGTACTTC

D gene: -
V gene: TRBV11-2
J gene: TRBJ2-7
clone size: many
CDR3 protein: CASSIVGGGGSYEQYF
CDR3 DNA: TGTGCCAGCAGCATAGTAGGGGGGGGGGGCTCCTACGAGCAGTACTTC

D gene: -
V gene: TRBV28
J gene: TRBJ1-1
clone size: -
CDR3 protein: CASSPWTVVVSTEAFF
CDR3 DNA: TGTGCCAGCAGTCCCTGGACAGTAGTGGTTAGCACTGAAGCTTTCTTT

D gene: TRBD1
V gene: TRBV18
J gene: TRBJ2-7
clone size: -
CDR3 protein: CASSPLDRGGSYEQYF
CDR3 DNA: TGTGCCAGCTCCCCCCTCGACAGGGGCGGCTCCTACGAGCAGTACTTC

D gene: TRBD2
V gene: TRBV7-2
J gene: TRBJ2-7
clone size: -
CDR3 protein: CASSLGSSGFSYEQYF
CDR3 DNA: TGTGCCAGCAGCTTAGGGTCTAGCGGGTTCTCCTACGAGCAGTACTTC

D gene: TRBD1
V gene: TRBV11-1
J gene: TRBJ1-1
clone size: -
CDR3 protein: CASSFGGGQATEAFF
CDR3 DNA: TGTGCCAGCAGCTTTGGAGGGGGCCAGGCCACTGAAGCTTTCTTT

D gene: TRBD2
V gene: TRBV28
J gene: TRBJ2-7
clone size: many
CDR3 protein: CASSPRGLATYEQYF
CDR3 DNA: TGTGCCAGCAGTCCTAGGGGACTAGCAACATACGAGCAGTACTTC

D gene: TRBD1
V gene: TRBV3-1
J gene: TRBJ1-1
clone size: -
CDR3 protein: CASSPRDRALGAFF
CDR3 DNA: TGTGCCAGCAGCCCCCGGGACAGGGCCCTAGGAGCTTTCTTT

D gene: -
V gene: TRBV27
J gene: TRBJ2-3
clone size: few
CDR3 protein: CASIDSSDTQYF
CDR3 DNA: TGTGCCAGCATCGACAGCTCAGATACGCAGTATTTT

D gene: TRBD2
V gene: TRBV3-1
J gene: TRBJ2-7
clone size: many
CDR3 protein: CASSRTSGAWGEEQYF
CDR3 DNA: TGTGCCAGCAGCCGGACTAGCGGGGCGTGGGGAGAGGAGCAGTACTTC

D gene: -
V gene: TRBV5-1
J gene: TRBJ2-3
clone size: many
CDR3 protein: CASSLHSEGDTQYF
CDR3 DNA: TGCGCCAGCAGCTTACATAGCGAGGGGGATACGCAGTATTTT

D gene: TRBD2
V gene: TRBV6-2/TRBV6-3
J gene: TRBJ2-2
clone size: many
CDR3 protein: CASSDGLAGDTGELFF
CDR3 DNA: TGTGCCAGCAGTGACGGACTAGCGGGAGACACCGGGGAGCTGTTTTTT

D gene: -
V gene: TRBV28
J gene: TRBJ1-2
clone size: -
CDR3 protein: CASSSPMTPTNYGYTF
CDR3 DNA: TGTGCCAGCAGTTCCCCGATGACGCCTACTAACTATGGCTACACCTTC

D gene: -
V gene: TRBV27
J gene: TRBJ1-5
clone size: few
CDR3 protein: CASKSGHQPQHF
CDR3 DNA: TGTGCCAGCAAGTCCGGGCATCAGCCCCAGCATTTT

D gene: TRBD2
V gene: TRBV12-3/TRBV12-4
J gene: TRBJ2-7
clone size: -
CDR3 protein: CASGRGTSAYYEQYF
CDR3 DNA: TGTGCCAGCGGGCGCGGGACTAGCGCTTACTACGAGCAGTACTTC

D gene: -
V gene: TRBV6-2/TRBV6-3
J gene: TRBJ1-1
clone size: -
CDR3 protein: CASSYGVGNTEAFF
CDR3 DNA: TGTGCCAGCAGTTACGGGGTGGGGAACACTGAAGCTTTCTTT

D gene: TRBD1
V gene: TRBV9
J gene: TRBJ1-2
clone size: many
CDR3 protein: CASSAVGTVADYGYTF
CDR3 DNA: TGTGCCAGCAGCGCGGTAGGGACAGTAGCAGACTATGGCTACACCTTC

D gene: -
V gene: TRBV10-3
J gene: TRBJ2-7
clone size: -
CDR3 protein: CAIRDSSYEQYF
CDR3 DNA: TGTGCCATCAGGGACAGCTCCTACGAGCAGTACTTC